This TCR beta chain was sequenced in a study of T cell responses to AZD1222 COVID-19 vaccine. This CDR3 has 13 residues. V shed 6 bases and J shed 5 bases, with 8 bases lying between them. Germline V gives CDR1 MNHEY, CDR2 SVGAGI. Produced via immunoSEQ multiplex PCR; TCRdb's table is partial and in-frame only. The top ten hold 1.5% of the sample, which has roughly 160,000 clones, approximately 90% seen once. The V and J genes are TRBV6-5 and TRBJ1-6, with unresolved D. This receptor was identified in an adult in good health. The source material was peripheral blood, sampled on day 0 of AZD1222 vaccination. The CDR3 here is CASSQYHNSPLHF. CDR3 bases: TGTGCCAGCAGCCAGTATCATAATTCACCCCTCCACTTT.